Listed below are T cell receptor beta chains from one sample, sequenced in a study of blood T cell repertoires in COVID-19. Clones were sequenced by immunoSEQ multiplex PCR, and TCRdb holds only the in-frame ones, with some missing. Found here are about 240,000 clones, about four fifths of them singletons; the top ten hold roughly 9.6%. The specimen was peripheral blood. The receptors shown here come from an elderly woman with acute or convalescent COVID-19. Both conserved end residues are part of each CDR3. The order of the fields is V gene, J gene, D gene, clone size, CDR3 DNA, CDR3 protein. The D gene is left open where the match is weak. Clone size, where shown, is once, few, many, or a class for clones that have expanded.

v_call: TRBV6-5
j_call: TRBJ2-2
d_call: .
clone_size: .
cdr3_nt: TGTGCCAGCAAAAGGGTGGGAGTCTCCGGGGAGCTGTTTTTT
cdr3_aa: CASKRVGVSGELFF

v_call: TRBV10-3
j_call: TRBJ1-6
d_call: TRBD1
clone_size: .
cdr3_nt: TGTGCCATCAGTGAGTCGATGGACAGGGGGCCTAATTCACCCCTCCACTTT
cdr3_aa: CAISESMDRGPNSPLHF

v_call: TRBV10-1
j_call: TRBJ2-1
d_call: .
clone_size: .
cdr3_nt: TGCGCCACGCTCTCTGTTCCTATGAGTAATGAGCAGTTCTTC
cdr3_aa: CATLSVPMSNEQFF

v_call: TRBV19
j_call: TRBJ2-7
d_call: TRBD2
clone_size: .
cdr3_nt: TGTGCCAGTAGTCCACGGACTAGCGGGGCTTCCTACGAGCAGTACTTC
cdr3_aa: CASSPRTSGASYEQYF

v_call: TRBV3-1/TRBV3-2
j_call: TRBJ2-5
d_call: TRBD2
clone_size: .
cdr3_nt: TGTGCCAGCAGCCAAGTGCGTTTAGGGCTAGCGGGGGGTATGTACCAAGAGACCCAGTACTTC
cdr3_aa: CASSQVRLGLAGGMYQETQYF

v_call: TRBV18
j_call: TRBJ1-2
d_call: .
clone_size: .
cdr3_nt: TGTGCCAGCTCACCACGGCAAGGGACTGGTGGCTACACCTTC
cdr3_aa: CASSPRQGTGGYTF

v_call: TRBV30
j_call: TRBJ2-7
d_call: .
clone_size: .
cdr3_nt: TGTGCCTGGAGTGTACTGGCGGGCCGACCGCGCTACGAGCAGTACTTC
cdr3_aa: CAWSVLAGRPRYEQYF

v_call: TRBV5-1
j_call: TRBJ2-3
d_call: TRBD2
clone_size: once
cdr3_nt: TGCGCCAGCAGCTTGGCCGGGCTAGCGGGGGCAGCGGATACGCAGTATTTT
cdr3_aa: CASSLAGLAGAADTQYF

v_call: TRBV7-2
j_call: TRBJ2-3
d_call: TRBD2
clone_size: .
cdr3_nt: TGTGCCAGCAGCTTGGTTTGGACTAGCGGGGGAGATACGCAGTATTTT
cdr3_aa: CASSLVWTSGGDTQYF

v_call: TRBV2
j_call: TRBJ2-2
d_call: TRBD2
clone_size: few
cdr3_nt: TGTGCCAGCAGTCCGACTAGCGGAGGCACCGGGGAGCTGTTTTTT
cdr3_aa: CASSPTSGGTGELFF

v_call: TRBV7-2
j_call: TRBJ1-6
d_call: TRBD1
clone_size: .
cdr3_nt: TGTGCCAGCAGCTTAGCGACAGGGAGTCGGTCACCCCTCCACTTT
cdr3_aa: CASSLATGSRSPLHF

v_call: TRBV5-4
j_call: TRBJ1-2
d_call: .
clone_size: once
cdr3_nt: TGTGCCAGCAGCTTGGTTCACAGGGAGGGAGGTGGCTACACCTTC
cdr3_aa: CASSLVHREGGGYTF

v_call: TRBV2
j_call: TRBJ2-1
d_call: .
clone_size: .
cdr3_nt: TGTGCCAGCAAGGGAGCGGCCTGGGGTGAGCAGTTCTTC
cdr3_aa: CASKGAAWGEQFF

v_call: TRBV5-4
j_call: TRBJ1-2
d_call: TRBD1
clone_size: few
cdr3_nt: TGTGCCAGCAGCTCGGGACAGGGGGACTATGGCTACACCTTC
cdr3_aa: CASSSGQGDYGYTF

v_call: TRBV5-6
j_call: TRBJ1-1
d_call: .
clone_size: .
cdr3_nt: TGTGCCAGCAGCTTGTTTCTCTTTGGCGTGGGGCCAAACACTGAAGCTTTCTTT
cdr3_aa: CASSLFLFGVGPNTEAFF

v_call: TRBV6-5
j_call: TRBJ1-1
d_call: .
clone_size: .
cdr3_nt: TGTGCCAGCAGTTACGCGGGGTCAGGGCGGGCTTTCTTT
cdr3_aa: CASSYAGSGRAFF

v_call: TRBV5-4
j_call: TRBJ2-7
d_call: .
clone_size: .
cdr3_nt: TGTGCCAGCAGCCTGTTAGGGGCCAGCTCCTACGAGCAGTACTTC
cdr3_aa: CASSLLGASSYEQYF

v_call: TRBV2
j_call: TRBJ2-7
d_call: .
clone_size: .
cdr3_nt: TGTGCCAGCAGTGAACAGGGCTTATATACGTACTTC
cdr3_aa: CASSEQGLYTYF

v_call: TRBV2
j_call: TRBJ1-1
d_call: .
clone_size: .
cdr3_nt: TGTGCCAGCAACTTGGGGGCTAGGAGCACTGAAGCTTTCTTT
cdr3_aa: CASNLGARSTEAFF

v_call: TRBV7-9
j_call: TRBJ1-2
d_call: .
clone_size: few
cdr3_nt: TGTGCCAGCAGCTTAGAAGTCTCGGGCTATGGCTACACCTTC
cdr3_aa: CASSLEVSGYGYTF

v_call: TRBV28
j_call: TRBJ1-6
d_call: TRBD1
clone_size: .
cdr3_nt: TGTGCCAGCAGTTCCGGGACAGGAAATTCACCCCTCCACTTT
cdr3_aa: CASSSGTGNSPLHF

v_call: TRBV9
j_call: TRBJ2-1
d_call: TRBD2
clone_size: .
cdr3_nt: TGTGCCAGCAGCGTAGGGCTAGCGGGGGCTAATGAGCAGTTCTTC
cdr3_aa: CASSVGLAGANEQFF

v_call: TRBV19
j_call: TRBJ2-7
d_call: .
clone_size: once
cdr3_nt: TGTGCCATCCTAGGGGACGAGCAGTACTTC
cdr3_aa: CAILGDEQYF

v_call: TRBV28
j_call: TRBJ1-5
d_call: TRBD1
clone_size: once
cdr3_nt: TGTGCCAGCAGTTCACAGGGGTATAGCAATCAGCCCCAGCATTTT
cdr3_aa: CASSSQGYSNQPQHF

v_call: TRBV6-5
j_call: TRBJ2-7
d_call: TRBD2
clone_size: .
cdr3_nt: TGTGCCAGCAGTTACTCAGGGCGGGGGAGCCCCTACGAGCAGTACTTC
cdr3_aa: CASSYSGRGSPYEQYF

v_call: TRBV27
j_call: TRBJ1-6
d_call: .
clone_size: .
cdr3_nt: TGTGCCAGCAGTTTATCGACAGGCCGCAATTCACCCCTCCACTTT
cdr3_aa: CASSLSTGRNSPLHF

v_call: TRBV18
j_call: TRBJ1-6
d_call: TRBD1
clone_size: .
cdr3_nt: TGTGCCAGCTCACTGGACAGGGCCCTTAGCTCCTATAATTCACCCCTCCACTTT
cdr3_aa: CASSLDRALSSYNSPLHF

v_call: TRBV28
j_call: TRBJ1-5
d_call: .
clone_size: .
cdr3_nt: TGTGCCAGCAAGGTCGGGGAGTTTCGGGGGGTTAGCAATCAGCCCCAGCATTTT
cdr3_aa: CASKVGEFRGVSNQPQHF

v_call: TRBV9
j_call: TRBJ2-5
d_call: TRBD1
clone_size: .
cdr3_nt: TGTGCCAGCAGCGTAGGTGGGGGACAGCCCCAAGAGACCCAGTACTTC
cdr3_aa: CASSVGGGQPQETQYF

v_call: TRBV5-4
j_call: TRBJ2-3
d_call: .
clone_size: .
cdr3_nt: TGTGCCAGCAGCTTGGGGGGCTCTCTCCCTAGCACAGATACGCAGTATTTT
cdr3_aa: CASSLGGSLPSTDTQYF

v_call: TRBV5-1
j_call: TRBJ1-2
d_call: TRBD1
clone_size: .
cdr3_nt: TGCGCCAGCAGCCTTCAGGGGGCAGACTATGGCTACACCTTC
cdr3_aa: CASSLQGADYGYTF

v_call: TRBV5-4
j_call: TRBJ1-2
d_call: .
clone_size: .
cdr3_nt: TGTGCCAGCAGCGGGGGGGGCCAGAACTATGGCTACACCTTC
cdr3_aa: CASSGGGQNYGYTF

v_call: TRBV3-1/TRBV3-2
j_call: TRBJ2-2
d_call: TRBD2
clone_size: .
cdr3_nt: TGTGCCCGCCGCCCCCGGGCGGGGGGGGCCGGGGAGCTGTTTTTT
cdr3_aa: CARRPRAGGAGELFF

v_call: TRBV6-6
j_call: TRBJ2-2
d_call: TRBD1
clone_size: .
cdr3_nt: TGTGCCAGCAGTTACTTGGGACAGGGGGCGAGGGGGGAGCTGTTTTTT
cdr3_aa: CASSYLGQGARGELFF

v_call: TRBV28
j_call: TRBJ2-6
d_call: .
clone_size: .
cdr3_nt: TGTGCCAGCAGTCCGAGCTCTGGGGCCAACGTCCTGACTTTC
cdr3_aa: CASSPSSGANVLTF

v_call: TRBV4-2
j_call: TRBJ1-6
d_call: TRBD1
clone_size: .
cdr3_nt: TGTGCCAGCAGCCCAACCAGGGGGATGTCCTATAATTCACCCCTCCACTTT
cdr3_aa: CASSPTRGMSYNSPLHF

v_call: TRBV7-3
j_call: TRBJ1-1
d_call: .
clone_size: .
cdr3_nt: TGTGCCAGCAGCTTAAGGGGCGACACTGAAGCTTTCTTT
cdr3_aa: CASSLRGDTEAFF

v_call: TRBV5-4
j_call: TRBJ2-2
d_call: .
clone_size: .
cdr3_nt: TGTGCCAGCAGCTCCCCCGGGGCCGGGGAGCTGTTTTTT
cdr3_aa: CASSSPGAGELFF

v_call: TRBV2
j_call: TRBJ1-6
d_call: TRBD1
clone_size: .
cdr3_nt: TGTGCCAGCAGTCTTAATCCGGGACAGAGTTTTTTGTCACCCCTCCACTTT
cdr3_aa: CASSLNPGQSFLSPLHF

v_call: TRBV27
j_call: TRBJ2-1
d_call: .
clone_size: .
cdr3_nt: TGTGCCAGCAGTCCGCTACCGAGCTCCTACAATGAGCAGTTCTTC
cdr3_aa: CASSPLPSSYNEQFF

v_call: TRBV7-9
j_call: TRBJ1-4
d_call: .
clone_size: .
cdr3_nt: TGTGCCAGCAGCCCCCCGTCGGGTACTAATGAAAAACTGTTTTTT
cdr3_aa: CASSPPSGTNEKLFF

v_call: TRBV7-9
j_call: TRBJ2-5
d_call: TRBD1
clone_size: .
cdr3_nt: TGTGCCAGCAGCTTCCCCGGGACAGCAGAAGAGACCCAGTACTTC
cdr3_aa: CASSFPGTAEETQYF

v_call: TRBV7-6
j_call: TRBJ2-7
d_call: .
clone_size: .
cdr3_nt: TGTGCCAGCAGCTTAGGGGCCCGGACAGCCTCCTACGAGCAGTACTTC
cdr3_aa: CASSLGARTASYEQYF

v_call: TRBV3-1/TRBV3-2
j_call: TRBJ1-2
d_call: .
clone_size: .
cdr3_nt: TGTGCCAGCAGCCCCCTTTCGTCAGGGGCGGAAGACTATGGCTACACCTTC
cdr3_aa: CASSPLSSGAEDYGYTF

v_call: TRBV19
j_call: TRBJ1-1
d_call: .
clone_size: .
cdr3_nt: TGTGCCAGTAGAACAGGAACTGAAGCTTTCTTT
cdr3_aa: CASRTGTEAFF

v_call: TRBV2
j_call: TRBJ1-2
d_call: TRBD1
clone_size: .
cdr3_nt: TGTGCCAGCAGTATCCAGGGGGCTAACGGCTACACCTTC
cdr3_aa: CASSIQGANGYTF

v_call: TRBV2
j_call: TRBJ1-6
d_call: TRBD1
clone_size: .
cdr3_nt: TGTGCCAGCAGTGAGAGGCGAAGGGACAGAAATAATTCACCCCTCCACTTT
cdr3_aa: CASSERRRDRNNSPLHF

v_call: TRBV28
j_call: TRBJ2-1
d_call: .
clone_size: once
cdr3_nt: TGTGCCAGCGGATACCGACGGGACTCGAAGTTCTTC
cdr3_aa: CASGYRRDSKFF

v_call: TRBV9
j_call: TRBJ1-4
d_call: TRBD1
clone_size: .
cdr3_nt: TGTGCCAGCAGCCCCCAGGACAGGAGAGGCGAAAAACTGTTTTTT
cdr3_aa: CASSPQDRRGEKLFF

v_call: TRBV27
j_call: TRBJ1-3
d_call: .
clone_size: .
cdr3_nt: TGTGCCAGCAGTTTGGAGAATCGCTCTGGAAACACCATATATTTT
cdr3_aa: CASSLENRSGNTIYF

v_call: TRBV18
j_call: TRBJ2-7
d_call: TRBD1
clone_size: .
cdr3_nt: TGTGCCAGCTCACCCGGACAGGGACGGGACTACGAGCAGTACTTC
cdr3_aa: CASSPGQGRDYEQYF